These T cell receptor beta chains were read from a single sample in a study of vaccination effects on CD4 cells after COVID-19. Antigens of these TCRs are unknown. Method: immunoSEQ multiplex PCR; TCRdb's copy keeps in-frame clones and lacks some. The data hold some 50,000 clones, with approximately 70% observed a single time. This specimen was CD4+ T cells from PBMCs cultured without peptide, taken before COVID-19 vaccination. The receptors shown here come from a human donor who received a COVID-19 vaccine. The CDR3 runs from the conserved cysteine through the conserved F or W. D genes are given only for firm matches. The listing skips clone size in some rows; elsewhere it reads once, few, many or a size class.

j_call | d_call | clone_size | v_call | cdr3_nt | cdr3_aa
TRBJ1-2 | - | - | TRBV7-9 | TGTGCCAGCAGCTTAGTTCCAGGGCTCGTGTATGGCTACACCTTC | CASSLVPGLVYGYTF
TRBJ1-2 | - | few | TRBV29-1 | TGCAGCGTTCTCGCAGGGAATGGCTACACCTTC | CSVLAGNGYTF
TRBJ2-1 | TRBD1 | once | TRBV2 | TGTGCCAGCAGTAACCGGGACAGGGGTGGCAATGAGCAGTTCTTC | CASSNRDRGGNEQFF
TRBJ2-1 | - | - | TRBV19 | TGTGCCAGTGGTTTCCATGAGCAGTTCTTC | CASGFHEQFF
TRBJ2-7 | - | - | TRBV2 | TGTGCCAGCAGTGACAGGTACGAGCAGTACTTC | CASSDRYEQYF
TRBJ1-5 | - | - | TRBV6-5 | TGTGCCAGCGGGACCTCAGTCCATAGCAATCAGCCCCAGCATTTT | CASGTSVHSNQPQHF
TRBJ1-5 | - | - | TRBV28 | TGTGCCAGCAGACGCTATAGCAATCAGCCCCAGCATTTT | CASRRYSNQPQHF
TRBJ2-1 | - | - | TRBV29-1 | TGCAGCGTGGGGTCCCAGGGTGTCCATGAGCAGTTCTTC | CSVGSQGVHEQFF
TRBJ2-1 | TRBD2 | - | TRBV9 | TGTGCCAGCAGCGTGGGGGGGGTTCTCCCCGGCAATGAGCAGTTCTTC | CASSVGGVLPGNEQFF
TRBJ2-1 | - | - | TRBV9 | TGTGCCAGCACCTACCGAGACGCTCCCTACAATGAGCAGTTCTTC | CASTYRDAPYNEQFF
TRBJ1-1 | - | - | TRBV14 | TGTGCCAGCAGCCAGTTGGGGAACACTGAAGCTTTCTTT | CASSQLGNTEAFF
TRBJ2-5 | TRBD2 | - | TRBV5-5 | TGTGCCAGCAGCACAGAGCGGGAGTCCTGGGGGGAGACCCAGTACTTC | CASSTERESWGETQYF
TRBJ2-1 | - | few | TRBV3-1/TRBV3-2 | TGTGCCAGCTCCCCAATTAATGAGCAGTTCTTC | CASSPINEQFF
TRBJ1-1 | TRBD1 | - | TRBV6-2/TRBV6-3 | TGTGCCAGCAGTTCCCGGACAGGGAACACTGAAGCTTTCTTT | CASSSRTGNTEAFF
TRBJ2-7 | TRBD1 | few | TRBV19 | TGTGCCAGTAGTAATCAGGGGGCGCGAACCTACGAGCAGTACTTC | CASSNQGARTYEQYF
TRBJ1-5 | TRBD1 | few | TRBV7-9 | TGTGCCAGCGCGGCAGGGGGCTGGCAGCCCCAGCATTTT | CASAAGGWQPQHF
TRBJ1-4 | TRBD1 | - | TRBV7-9 | TGTGCCAGCAGCGCCAGGACAGGGGGTGAAAAACTGTTTTTT | CASSARTGGEKLFF
TRBJ2-1 | - | - | TRBV5-6 | TGTGCCAGCAGCCTCAGTCTGGGGAGTGGCGTTGAGCAGTTCTTC | CASSLSLGSGVEQFF
TRBJ1-5 | - | - | TRBV28 | TGTGCCAGCAGTTTAGGTGTCAACAATCAGCCCCAGCATTTT | CASSLGVNNQPQHF
TRBJ1-1 | - | few | TRBV11-2 | TGTGCCAGCAGCTTAGAAATATTGTCTGAAGCTTTCTTT | CASSLEILSEAFF
TRBJ1-2 | - | few | TRBV7-2 | TGTGCCAGCCGCGGTGACTATGGCTACACCTTC | CASRGDYGYTF
TRBJ2-7 | - | - | TRBV21-1 | TGTGCCAGCAGCGTAGGGAGGCTAGCGGAAACGAGCTCCTACGAGCAGTACTTC | CASSVGRLAETSSYEQYF
TRBJ2-7 | TRBD1 | - | TRBV6-6 | TGTGCCAGCACCCGGACAGGGACCTCCTACGAGCAGTACTTC | CASTRTGTSYEQYF
TRBJ1-3 | - | - | TRBV7-2 | TGTGCCAGCAGCTTCTCGTACACAGGTGGCAACAGGAACACCATATATTTT | CASSFSYTGGNRNTIYF
TRBJ1-6 | - | few | TRBV14 | TGTGCCAGCAGCCAATCTGGCCAGGCACCCCTCCACTTT | CASSQSGQAPLHF
TRBJ2-7 | TRBD1 | few | TRBV4-2 | TGTGCCAGCAGCCAAGCGGACAGGGCCTACGAGCAGTACTTC | CASSQADRAYEQYF
TRBJ1-1 | - | - | TRBV10-3 | TGTGCCATCAGTGTTGACAGCCGGAACACTGAAGCTTTCTTT | CAISVDSRNTEAFF
TRBJ2-5 | - | - | TRBV28 | TGTGCCAGCAGTCCCTCGATACAAGAGACCCAGTACTTC | CASSPSIQETQYF
TRBJ2-7 | - | - | TRBV28 | TGTGCCAGCAGTCCGACCTTAGTCGACGAGCAGTACTTC | CASSPTLVDEQYF
TRBJ1-6 | - | - | TRBV5-5 | TGTGCCAGCAGCCCCGGACCCCTCGTCGCCCTCCACTTT | CASSPGPLVALHF
TRBJ1-2 | TRBD1 | - | TRBV28 | TGTGCCACGTGGTATCCACGGCCGGGACAGTCCTATGGCTACACCTTC | CATWYPRPGQSYGYTF
TRBJ2-7 | TRBD2 | - | TRBV7-6 | TGTGCCAGCAGCTCCGGACTAGCGGGGTATTACGAGCAGTACTTC | CASSSGLAGYYEQYF
TRBJ1-1 | - | - | TRBV11-2 | TGTGCCAGCAGCCCGGGACACCAACATACTGAAGCTTTCTTT | CASSPGHQHTEAFF
TRBJ2-1 | - | - | TRBV24-1 | TGTGCCACCAGTGATTTGGGACGCACCAATGAGCAGTTCTTC | CATSDLGRTNEQFF
TRBJ1-2 | - | - | TRBV7-9 | TGTGCCAGCAGCTCCAGAGTCGGATACCCTTCTGGCTACACCTTC | CASSSRVGYPSGYTF
TRBJ2-2 | - | - | TRBV12-5 | TGTGCTAGTGGTTCCCGGACTACCGGGGAGCTGTTTTTT | CASGSRTTGELFF
TRBJ1-2 | - | - | TRBV3-1/TRBV3-2 | TGTGCCAGCAGCCAAGGCCGAGCTTCTAACTATGGCTACACCTTC | CASSQGRASNYGYTF
TRBJ2-7 | - | once | TRBV10-3 | TGTGCCATCAGTTCGACCGACGTCTCCTACGAGCAGTACTTC | CAISSTDVSYEQYF
TRBJ1-2 | TRBD1 | - | TRBV9 | TGTGCCAGCAGCGCCGGCAGGGGGCGCCCTGGCTACACCTTC | CASSAGRGRPGYTF
TRBJ2-2 | TRBD2 | - | TRBV4-1 | TGCGCCAGCAGCCTCCACCCCGGGGGGGGTAACACCGGGGAGCTGTTTTTT | CASSLHPGGGNTGELFF
TRBJ2-7 | - | - | TRBV6-5 | TGTGCCAGCCGGGGGCACCCTAACTCCTACGAGCAGTACTTC | CASRGHPNSYEQYF
TRBJ2-1 | TRBD1 | few | TRBV11-3 | TGTGCCAGCAGCAGGGACAGGGGGCTCGACAATGAGCAGTTCTTC | CASSRDRGLDNEQFF
TRBJ1-2 | - | few | TRBV6-2/TRBV6-3 | TGTGCCAGCAGCCCTCAAGGGGCCGGGCGGATTAAGGGCTACACCTTC | CASSPQGAGRIKGYTF
TRBJ1-1 | - | - | TRBV7-2 | TGTGCCAGCAGCTCATCCAGACAGGCGAACACTGAAGCTTTCTTT | CASSSSRQANTEAFF
TRBJ2-3 | - | - | TRBV7-3 | TGTGCCAGCAGCCCCTCGGGTTCTAGCACAGATACGCAGTATTTT | CASSPSGSSTDTQYF
TRBJ1-2 | - | - | TRBV3-1/TRBV3-2 | TGTGCCAGCAGCCCGAACCGCGACTATGGCTACACCTTC | CASSPNRDYGYTF
TRBJ1-1 | - | - | TRBV6-5 | TGTGCCAGCAACGGGGTAACTGAAGCTTTCTTT | CASNGVTEAFF
TRBJ2-3 | - | - | TRBV23-1 | TGCGCCAGCAGTCCTGGGGGGGGCGAAACAGATACGCAGTATTTT | CASSPGGGETDTQYF
TRBJ1-1 | - | - | TRBV27 | TGTGCCAGCAAAAGGGGCAATGCGGATTTGAACACTGAAGCTTTCTTT | CASKRGNADLNTEAFF
TRBJ1-5 | TRBD1 | few | TRBV6-2/TRBV6-3 | TGTGCCAGCAGCCCTAGAGGGACAGTGGACAGCAATCAGCCCCAGCATTTT | CASSPRGTVDSNQPQHF
TRBJ2-1 | TRBD2 | - | TRBV7-8 | TGTGCCAGCAGCTTAGTCAGCGGGGACTACAATGAGCAGTTCTTC | CASSLVSGDYNEQFF
TRBJ1-2 | TRBD1 | - | TRBV7-2 | TGTGCCAGCAGCTTAGTTTCACCGACAGGGAGGGCAGATGGCTACACCTTC | CASSLVSPTGRADGYTF
TRBJ2-3 | TRBD2 | - | TRBV6-5 | TGTGCCAGCAGTTCGGGCGGGGGGGCAGGAGATACGCAGTATTTT | CASSSGGGAGDTQYF
TRBJ1-1 | - | - | TRBV2 | TGTGCCAGCACGCGGGAGGGCACTGAAGCTTTCTTT | CASTREGTEAFF
TRBJ2-1 | - | - | TRBV24-1 | TGTGCCACCAGTGATCCCCGGGGGCCTAGGGATGAGCAGTTCTTC | CATSDPRGPRDEQFF
TRBJ2-1 | TRBD2 | - | TRBV7-2 | TGTGCCAGCAGCTTAGTGGCGGGGGGGCTGAGGAATGAGCAGTTCTTC | CASSLVAGGLRNEQFF